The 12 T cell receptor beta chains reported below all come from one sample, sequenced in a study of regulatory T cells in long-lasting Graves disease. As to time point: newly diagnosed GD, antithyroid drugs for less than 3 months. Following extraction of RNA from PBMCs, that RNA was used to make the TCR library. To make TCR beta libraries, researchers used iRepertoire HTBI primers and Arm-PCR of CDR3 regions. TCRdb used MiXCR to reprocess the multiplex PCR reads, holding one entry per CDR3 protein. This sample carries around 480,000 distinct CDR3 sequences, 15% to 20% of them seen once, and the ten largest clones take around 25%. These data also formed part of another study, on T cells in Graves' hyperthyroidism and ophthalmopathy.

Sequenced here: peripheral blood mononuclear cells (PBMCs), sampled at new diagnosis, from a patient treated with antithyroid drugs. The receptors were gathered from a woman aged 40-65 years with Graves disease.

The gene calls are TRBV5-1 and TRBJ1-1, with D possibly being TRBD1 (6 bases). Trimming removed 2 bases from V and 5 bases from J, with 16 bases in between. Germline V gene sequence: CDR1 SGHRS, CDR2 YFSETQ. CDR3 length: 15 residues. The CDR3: CASSFGGIGGTEAFF. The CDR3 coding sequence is TGCGCCAGCAGCTTCGGGGGCATAGGTGGGACTGAAGCTTTCTTT.

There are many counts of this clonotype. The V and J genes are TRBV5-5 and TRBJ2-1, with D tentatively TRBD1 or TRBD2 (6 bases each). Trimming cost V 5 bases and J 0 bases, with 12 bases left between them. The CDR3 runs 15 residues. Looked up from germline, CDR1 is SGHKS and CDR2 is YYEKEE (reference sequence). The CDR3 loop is CASSPRGDSYNEQFF. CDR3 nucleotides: TGTGCCAGCAGTCCGAGGGGGGACTCCTACAATGAGCAGTTCTTC.

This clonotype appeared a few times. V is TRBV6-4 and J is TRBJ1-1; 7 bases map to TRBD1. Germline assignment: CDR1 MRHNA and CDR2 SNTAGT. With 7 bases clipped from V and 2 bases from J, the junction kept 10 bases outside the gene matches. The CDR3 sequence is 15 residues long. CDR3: CASKGQTFENTEAFF. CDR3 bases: TGTGCCAGCAAGGGACAGACTTTCGAAAACACTGAAGCTTTCTTT.

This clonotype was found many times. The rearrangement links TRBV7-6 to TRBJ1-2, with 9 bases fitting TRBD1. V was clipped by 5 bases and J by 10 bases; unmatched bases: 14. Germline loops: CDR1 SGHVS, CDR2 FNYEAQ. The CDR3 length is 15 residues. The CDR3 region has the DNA TGTGCCAGCAGCATCCAAGGGACAGGGTTAACTGACTACACCTTC. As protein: CASSIQGTGLTDYTF.

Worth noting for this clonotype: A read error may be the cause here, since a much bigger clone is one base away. The CDR3 protein is CASSPETDNSPPHF. The CDR3 bases are TGTGCCAGTAGTCCTGAGACAGATAATTCACCCCCCCACTTT. The chain employs TRBV19 and TRBJ1-6; tentatively, D is TRBD1 (5 bases). In germline, CDR1 is LNHDA, CDR2 SQIVND (reference sequence). The CDR3 runs 14 residues.

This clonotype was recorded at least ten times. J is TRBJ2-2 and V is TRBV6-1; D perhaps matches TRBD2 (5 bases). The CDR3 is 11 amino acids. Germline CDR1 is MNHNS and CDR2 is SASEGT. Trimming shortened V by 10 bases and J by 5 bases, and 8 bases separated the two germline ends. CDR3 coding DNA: TGTGCCATCGGGATGACCGGGGAGCTGTTTTTT. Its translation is CAIGMTGELFF.

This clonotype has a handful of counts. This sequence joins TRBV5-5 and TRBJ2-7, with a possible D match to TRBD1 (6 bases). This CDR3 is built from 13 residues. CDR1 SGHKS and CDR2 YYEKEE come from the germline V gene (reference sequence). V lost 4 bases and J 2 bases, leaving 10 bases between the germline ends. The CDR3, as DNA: TGTGCCAGCAGCCCGGACAGTACCTACGAGCAGTACTTC. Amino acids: CASSPDSTYEQYF. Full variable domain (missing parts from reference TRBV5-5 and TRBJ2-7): DAGVTQSPTHLIKTRGQQVTLRCSPISGHKSVSWYQQVLGQGPQFIFQYYEKEERGRGNFPDRFSARQFPNYSSELNVNALLLGDSALYLCASSPDSTYEQYFGPGTRLTVT.

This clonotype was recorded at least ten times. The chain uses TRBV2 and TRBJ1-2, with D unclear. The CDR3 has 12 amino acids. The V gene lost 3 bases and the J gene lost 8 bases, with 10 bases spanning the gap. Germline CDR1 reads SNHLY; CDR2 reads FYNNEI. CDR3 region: CASSEISQGYTF. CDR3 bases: TGTGCCAGCAGTGAGATCTCGCAGGGCTACACCTTC.

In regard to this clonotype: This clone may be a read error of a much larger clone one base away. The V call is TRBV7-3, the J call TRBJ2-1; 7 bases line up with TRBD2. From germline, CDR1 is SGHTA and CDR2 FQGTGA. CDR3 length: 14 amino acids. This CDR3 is CANSLGPGGNEQFF. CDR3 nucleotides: TGTGCCAACAGCTTAGGGCCGGGAGGCAATGAGCAGTTCTTC.

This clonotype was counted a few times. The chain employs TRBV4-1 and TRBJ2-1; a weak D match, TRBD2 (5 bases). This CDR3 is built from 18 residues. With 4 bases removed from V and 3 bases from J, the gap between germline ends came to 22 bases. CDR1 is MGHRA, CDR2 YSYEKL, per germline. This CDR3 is CASSPPGLPSLGYNEQFF. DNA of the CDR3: TGCGCCAGCAGCCCCCCGGGGTTGCCCTCCCTTGGCTACAATGAGCAGTTCTTC.

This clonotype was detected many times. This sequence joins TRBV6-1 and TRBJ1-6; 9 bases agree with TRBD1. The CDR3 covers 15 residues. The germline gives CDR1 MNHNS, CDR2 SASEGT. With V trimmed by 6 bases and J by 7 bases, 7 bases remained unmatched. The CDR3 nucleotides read TGTGCCAGCAGCCCGACCGGGACAGGGAATTCACCCCTCCACTTT. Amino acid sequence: CASSPTGTGNSPLHF.

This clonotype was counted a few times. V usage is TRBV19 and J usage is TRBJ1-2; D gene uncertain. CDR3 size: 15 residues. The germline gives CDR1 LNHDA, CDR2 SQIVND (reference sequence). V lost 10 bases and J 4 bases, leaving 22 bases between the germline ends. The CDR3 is CATTPVDVRGYGYTF. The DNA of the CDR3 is TGTGCCACCACACCGGTGGACGTCAGAGGCTATGGCTACACCTTC.